The rows below give T cell receptor beta chains drawn from one sample of a study of cytomegalovirus exposure and HLA in healthy donors. Clones were sequenced by immunoSEQ multiplex PCR, and TCRdb holds only the in-frame ones, with some missing. The sample holds some 130,000 clones, around three quarters seen once. Sequencing used PBMCs. The receptors here all came from a man aged 40-50 years in good health and CMV-seronegative. Both conserved end residues are part of each CDR3. A D gene is named only where the DNA matches it firmly. The size entry is marked missing in some rows and otherwise reads once, few, many or a size class.

TRBV7-8	TRBJ2-7	once	TRBD1	TGTGCCAGCAGCTTAGTCCAGGGGGCCCCTGGCGAGCAGTACTTC	CASSLVQGAPGEQYF
TRBV10-2	TRBJ1-6	NA	NA	TGCGCCAGCAGGGATCTGAATGACAGGAGCTCCTATAATTCACCCCTCCACTTT	CASRDLNDRSSYNSPLHF
TRBV10-3	TRBJ1-1	NA	NA	TGTGCCATCCGGGGGATGAACACTGAAGCTTTCTTT	CAIRGMNTEAFF
TRBV28	TRBJ2-1	NA	NA	TGTGCCAGCAAGAAAGCGAACTCCTACAATGAGCAGTTCTTC	CASKKANSYNEQFF
TRBV5-1	TRBJ1-6	NA	TRBD1	TGCGCCAGCAGCTTGGGCCCGGGACAGAGCTCCTATAATTCACCCCTCCACTTT	CASSLGPGQSSYNSPLHF
TRBV19	TRBJ2-7	once	TRBD2	TGTGCCAGCCAAGGTCTGCCGGGAGGGCTGGACGAGCAGTACTTC	CASQGLPGGLDEQYF
TRBV27	TRBJ2-7	NA	TRBD2	TGTGCCAGCAGCCCGGGACTAACCCCCCACGAGCAGTACTTC	CASSPGLTPHEQYF
TRBV9	TRBJ1-1	once	NA	TGTGCCAGCAGAAAGGGGGGGCAGGGGAACACTGAAGCTTTCTTT	CASRKGGQGNTEAFF
TRBV19	TRBJ1-2	NA	NA	TGTGCCAGTAGTATTCCTAGATCCCCAGCAGTACTTAACTATGGCTACACCTTC	CASSIPRSPAVLNYGYTF
TRBV30	TRBJ1-2	NA	NA	TGTGCCTGGTCGGCGGGGTCTGGCTACACCTTC	CAWSAGSGYTF
TRBV7-9	TRBJ2-7	NA	NA	TGTGCCAGCAGCTTAGAGTCAGACTTCTACGAGCAGTACTTC	CASSLESDFYEQYF
TRBV10-2	TRBJ1-5	NA	TRBD1	TGCGCCAGCAGTGATGCCCAGGGGGCCGGTCAGCCCCAGCATTTT	CASSDAQGAGQPQHF
TRBV28	TRBJ2-7	NA	TRBD2	TGTGCCAGCAGTCTTCCCCGGGGGGAAACCTACGAGCAGTACTTC	CASSLPRGETYEQYF
TRBV11-2	TRBJ1-1	NA	NA	TGTGCCAGCAGCTTCCCGCGGGACGTTACCTTCTTT	CASSFPRDVTFF
TRBV7-3	TRBJ2-5	NA	NA	TGTGCCAGCAGCTTAACGTTGGCGGGTAGGGAGACCCAGTACTTC	CASSLTLAGRETQYF
TRBV19	TRBJ1-5	NA	TRBD1	TGTGCCAGCCACGGGACAGGGCAGGGTAATTGGAGCAATCAGCCCCAGCATTTT	CASHGTGQGNWSNQPQHF
TRBV14	TRBJ2-2	NA	TRBD2	TGTGCCAGCAGCCAAGTCCCGCGACTAGCGGGGGGCGCAGGGGAGCTGTTTTTT	CASSQVPRLAGGAGELFF
TRBV19	TRBJ1-4	NA	TRBD1	TGTGCCAGTGACGGGGGACAGGGGATGCCGAATGAAAAACTGTTTTTT	CASDGGQGMPNEKLFF
TRBV7-9	TRBJ1-6	NA	TRBD1	TGTGCCAGCAGCTTTACTTCAGGGACAGGAACATCACCCCTCCACTTT	CASSFTSGTGTSPLHF
TRBV6-5	TRBJ2-1	NA	NA	TGTGCCAGCAGTTACCCGCAGAATGAGCAGTTCTTC	CASSYPQNEQFF
TRBV9	TRBJ2-4	NA	TRBD1	TGTGCCAGCAGCGCGCGGGGACAGGGGGTCAACATTCAGTACTTC	CASSARGQGVNIQYF
TRBV6-1	TRBJ1-5	NA	NA	TGTGCCAGCAGTGAGCCCCGGCCGGGGGGGTCCCAGCATTTT	CASSEPRPGGSQHF
TRBV4-3	TRBJ1-2	NA	NA	TGCGCCAGCAGCCAAGAAACAGGGCCGGGCTATGGCTACACCTTC	CASSQETGPGYGYTF
TRBV23-1	TRBJ1-5	few	NA	TGCGCCAGCAGTCAATTTGATCCGGGGGAGGGGAATCAGCCCCAGCATTTT	CASSQFDPGEGNQPQHF
TRBV29-1	TRBJ2-1	NA	NA	TGCAGCGTTGAAGATCGAGGTAGCGGCCTCGATGAGCAGTTCTTC	CSVEDRGSGLDEQFF
TRBV4-3	TRBJ1-1	NA	NA	TGCGCCAGCAGCCTTCAGGAGGACACTGAAGCTTTCTTT	CASSLQEDTEAFF
TRBV29-1	TRBJ1-2	NA	TRBD1	TGCAGCGTTGAAAAAAGACAGGGGGGGTATGGCTACACCTTC	CSVEKRQGGYGYTF
TRBV5-8	TRBJ2-7	NA	TRBD2	TGTGCCAGCAGCTTAAGGCCGGGGGGGGAGCAGTACTTC	CASSLRPGGEQYF
TRBV11-2	TRBJ2-2	few	NA	TGTGCCAGCAGCTCACAGGAGTTCGGGGAGCTGTTTTTT	CASSSQEFGELFF
TRBV19	TRBJ2-7	NA	TRBD2	TGTGCCAGTAGTATAGCTTCCGGGCTAGCGGGGGTTTACGAGCAGTACTTC	CASSIASGLAGVYEQYF
TRBV7-3	TRBJ2-3	once	NA	TGTGCCAGCAGACGCAGTCTAGACGACACAGATACGCAGTATTTT	CASRRSLDDTDTQYF
TRBV6-5	TRBJ1-1	few	NA	TGTGCCAGCAGCTTAGTCACAGAGAACACTGAAGCTTTCTTT	CASSLVTENTEAFF
TRBV4-3	TRBJ2-7	NA	NA	TGCGCCAGCAGCCCACAGGCAGGGTCCTACGAGCAGTACTTC	CASSPQAGSYEQYF
TRBV5-4	TRBJ2-3	once	NA	TGTGCCAGCAGGGTGGGGCTCTTTGCGGGGGCTGATACGCAGTATTTT	CASRVGLFAGADTQYF
TRBV9	TRBJ1-4	NA	NA	TGTGCCAGCAGCTCCCGAAGGGAGGATGAAAAACTGTTTTTT	CASSSRREDEKLFF
TRBV11-1	TRBJ2-5	NA	TRBD2	TGTGCCAGCAGCTTAACTAGCGGGGGGTCTGAGACCCAGTACTTC	CASSLTSGGSETQYF
TRBV4-1	TRBJ2-5	NA	NA	TGCGCCAGCAGCCAACGCCCGGAGGAGACCCAGTACTTC	CASSQRPEETQYF
TRBV30	TRBJ2-7	few	NA	TGTGCCTGGACCCACAGTAGGGGTCCCTACGAGCAGTACTTC	CAWTHSRGPYEQYF
TRBV6-1	TRBJ2-1	few	TRBD2	TGTGCCAGCAGTCTAGCGGGGGGGGTGAATGAGCAGTTCTTC	CASSLAGGVNEQFF